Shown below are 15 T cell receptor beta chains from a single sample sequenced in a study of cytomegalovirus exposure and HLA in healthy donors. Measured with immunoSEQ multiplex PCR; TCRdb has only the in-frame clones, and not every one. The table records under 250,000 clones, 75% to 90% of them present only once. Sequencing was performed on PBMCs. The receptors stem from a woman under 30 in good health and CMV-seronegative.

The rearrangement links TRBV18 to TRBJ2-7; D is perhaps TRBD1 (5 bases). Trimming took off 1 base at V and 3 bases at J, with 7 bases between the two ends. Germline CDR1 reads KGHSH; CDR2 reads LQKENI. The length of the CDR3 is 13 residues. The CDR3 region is CASSPRQNYEQYF. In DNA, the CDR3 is TGTGCCAGCTCACCACGACAGAACTACGAGCAGTACTTC.

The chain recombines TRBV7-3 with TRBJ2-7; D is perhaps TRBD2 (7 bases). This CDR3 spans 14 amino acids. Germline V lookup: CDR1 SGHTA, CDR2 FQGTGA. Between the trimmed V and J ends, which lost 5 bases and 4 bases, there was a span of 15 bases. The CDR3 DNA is TGTGCCAGCAGCCCCGGGGCGGGGGCTTACGAGCAGTACTTC. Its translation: CASSPGAGAYEQYF.

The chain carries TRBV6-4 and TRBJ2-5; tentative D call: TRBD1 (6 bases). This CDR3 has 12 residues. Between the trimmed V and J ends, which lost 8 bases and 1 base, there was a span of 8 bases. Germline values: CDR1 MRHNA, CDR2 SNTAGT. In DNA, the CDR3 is TGTGCCAGCCTCAGGGGCCAAGAGACCCAGTACTTC. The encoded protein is CASLRGQETQYF.

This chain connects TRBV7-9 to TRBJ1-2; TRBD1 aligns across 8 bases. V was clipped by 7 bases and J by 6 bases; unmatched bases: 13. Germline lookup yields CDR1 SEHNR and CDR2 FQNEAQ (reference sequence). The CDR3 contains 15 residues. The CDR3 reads CASTSWGRGLDGYTF. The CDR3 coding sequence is TGTGCCAGCACCTCGTGGGGCAGGGGGCTGGATGGCTACACCTTC.

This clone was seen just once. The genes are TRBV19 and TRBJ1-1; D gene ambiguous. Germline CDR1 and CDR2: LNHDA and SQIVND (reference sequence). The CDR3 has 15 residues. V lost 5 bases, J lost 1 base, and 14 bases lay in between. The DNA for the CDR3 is TGTGCCAGTAGTGGATCGGGTCGGCCGAACACTGAAGCTTTCTTT. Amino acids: CASSGSGRPNTEAFF.

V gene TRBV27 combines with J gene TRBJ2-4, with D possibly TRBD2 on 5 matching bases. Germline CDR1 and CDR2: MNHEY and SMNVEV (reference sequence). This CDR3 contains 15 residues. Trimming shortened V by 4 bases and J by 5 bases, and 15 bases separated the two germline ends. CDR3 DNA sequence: TGTGCCAGCAGTTCACTCGGGGTCGGGGAAAACATTCAGTACTTC. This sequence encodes CASSSLGVGENIQYF.

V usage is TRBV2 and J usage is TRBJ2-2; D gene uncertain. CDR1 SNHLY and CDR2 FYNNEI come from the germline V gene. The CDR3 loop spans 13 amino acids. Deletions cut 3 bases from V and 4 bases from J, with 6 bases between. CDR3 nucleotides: TGTGCCAGCAGTGACGAAGTCACCGGGGAGCTGTTTTTT. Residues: CASSDEVTGELFF.

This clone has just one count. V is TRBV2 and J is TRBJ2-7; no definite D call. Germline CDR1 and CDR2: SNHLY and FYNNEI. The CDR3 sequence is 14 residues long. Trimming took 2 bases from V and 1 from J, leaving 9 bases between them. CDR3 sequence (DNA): TGTGCCAGCAGTGAAACCAGTTGGTCCTACGAGCAGTACTTC. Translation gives CASSETSWSYEQYF.

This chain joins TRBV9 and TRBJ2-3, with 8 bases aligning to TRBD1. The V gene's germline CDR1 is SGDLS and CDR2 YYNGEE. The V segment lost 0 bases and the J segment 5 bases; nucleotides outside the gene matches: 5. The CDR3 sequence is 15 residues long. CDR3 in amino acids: CASSVEGQGLDTQYF. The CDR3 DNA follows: TGTGCCAGCAGCGTAGAAGGACAGGGTTTAGATACGCAGTATTTT.

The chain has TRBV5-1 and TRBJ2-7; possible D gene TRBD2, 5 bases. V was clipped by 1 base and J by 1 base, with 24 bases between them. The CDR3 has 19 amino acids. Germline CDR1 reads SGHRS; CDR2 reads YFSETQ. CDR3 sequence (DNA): TGCGCCAGCAGCTTGAGGCTCGTTGAAGTGGCGGGCCCGTCCTACGAGCAGTACTTC. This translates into CASSLRLVEVAGPSYEQYF.

In DNA form, the CDR3 reads TGTGCCATCAGCGCATTAGGACGGTCGAACACTGAAGCTTTCTTT. The encoded protein is CAISALGRSNTEAFF. The chain links TRBV10-3 to TRBJ1-1; D is undetermined. V was clipped by 6 bases and J by 1 base, with 15 bases between them. Germline assignment: CDR1 ENHRY and CDR2 SYGVKD. This CDR3 spans 15 amino acids.

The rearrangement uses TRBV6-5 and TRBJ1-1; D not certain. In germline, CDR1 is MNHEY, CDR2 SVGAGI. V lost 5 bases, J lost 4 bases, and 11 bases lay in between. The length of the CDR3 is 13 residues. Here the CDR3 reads CASSPWQSTEAFF. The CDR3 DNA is TGTGCCAGCAGTCCCTGGCAAAGCACTGAAGCTTTCTTT.

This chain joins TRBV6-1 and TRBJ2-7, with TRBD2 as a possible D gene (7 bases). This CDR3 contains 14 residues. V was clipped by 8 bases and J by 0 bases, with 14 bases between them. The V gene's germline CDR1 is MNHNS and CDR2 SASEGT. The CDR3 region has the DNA TGTGCCAGCCTGGCGGGGGCTAGCTCCTACGAGCAGTACTTC. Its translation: CASLAGASSYEQYF.

CDR3 loop: CASSRPGDGYTF. The CDR3 region has the DNA TGTGCCAGCAGTCGACCTGGGGATGGCTACACCTTC. The chain couples TRBV6-5 to TRBJ1-2, with D unclear. This CDR3 contains 12 residues. The V gene lost 5 bases and the J gene lost 6 bases, with 10 bases spanning the gap. Germline loops: CDR1 MNHEY, CDR2 SVGAGI.

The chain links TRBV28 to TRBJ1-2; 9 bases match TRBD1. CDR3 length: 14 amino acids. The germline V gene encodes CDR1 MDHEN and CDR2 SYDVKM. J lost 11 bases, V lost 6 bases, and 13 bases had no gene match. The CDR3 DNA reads TGTGCCAGCAGACTCCCGGGACAGGGTTTCTATTACACCTTC. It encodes CASRLPGQGFYYTF.